This T cell receptor beta chain was retrieved from a study of blood T cell repertoires in COVID-19 (dated by TCRdb to 2018 to 2021). Background for the entire study: Samples from collaborators originated in the United States, Italy and Spain and spanned both the acute and convalescent phases of COVID-19. Nearly every sample came with metadata listing a de-identified subject ID, COVID-19 status, age in years and sex. The repertoires were released in a freely available public database intended as a resource for research on the immune response to SARS-CoV-2. The prospective study material was composed of cDNA or gDNA derived from T cells, B-cell-depleted T cells, or PBMCs. The samples were drawn from two sources: the first 160 participants of the ongoing ImmuneRACE study, and 1,000 to 1,500 subjects contributed by 6 global collaborators. Where HLA class I and class II types were available, the types were taken from metadata supplied by the sample provider, not from assay-based typing. Deeply sampled blood TCRbeta repertoires from subjects exposed to, actively infected with, or recovered from COVID-19 were included in the dataset.

Relative to germline, V is 11 bases shorter and J is 4 bases shorter, with 13 bases between their ends. CDR1 ENHRY and CDR2 SYGVKD were looked up in the germline V gene. The CDR3 runs 12 residues from the cysteine to the phenylalanine. The read is trimmed to its CDR3 DNA, 36 bases read in frame from base 1. The collaborating institutions used their own protocols to collect whole blood in K2EDTA tubes. For TCRbeta analysis, collaborators shipped samples as frozen whole blood, isolated PBMCs, or DNA extracted from either of those sample types. Paper-wide results and their limitations: The quantity of clinical and demographic metadata differed by source and by participant and was supplied without curation.

Points on this clone: Its cognate antigen has yet to be identified. Base qualities are not provided; no much larger clone lies one nucleotide away.

TCRbeta CDR3 regions were amplified from genomic DNA by means of the immunoSEQ Assay, a bias-controlled multiplex PCR. The source study handled its data this way. The number of nucleated cells in each sample was estimated by amplification of reference gene primers within the assay. Sequence reads were collapsed and filtered to measure the absolute abundance of every unique TCRbeta CDR3 rearrangement. For each sample, productive Simpson clonality was calculated as the square root of Simpson's diversity index over productive rearrangements. Entries here come from immuneACCESS through TCRdb and include only in-frame sequences with V and J called. Some clones fail to appear in such tables; in the studies checked, an unresolved V gene covers under half of the shortfall, and the cause of the remainder is unknown. The V and J calls and clone size come from that table; D and trimming were worked out from the DNA. Counted in this sample were under 250,000 clones; around 86% of them appeared once. The leading ten clones occupy over 6% of the sample.

The sequence came from a woman aged 65 to 85 with active or convalescent COVID-19. Recombination linked TRBV10-3 to TRBJ2-3; no D segment can be confidently identified. The sequencing input was peripheral blood. Here the CDR3 is given as CAHGQASDTQYF. The sequenced DNA: TGTGCCCATGGCCAGGCATCAGATACGCAGTATTTT.